The 21 T cell receptor beta chains in this list originate from one sample, sequenced in a study of cytomegalovirus exposure and HLA in healthy donors. The primer mix had 60 Vbeta and 13 Jbeta primers. The assay was immunoSEQ multiplex PCR, and TCRdb's table has in-frame clones only and misses some. This repertoire includes about 130,000 clones. Material for sequencing was PBMCs. Every receptor here comes from a woman aged 60 to 75 in good health and CMV-seronegative.

The gene calls are TRBV4-2 and TRBJ1-5; TRBD1 might be the D (6 bases). Trimming pared 1 base from V and 7 bases from J, leaving 14 bases between. CDR3 size: 15 residues. The V gene's germline CDR1 is LGHNA and CDR2 YNFKEQ. The DNA of the CDR3 is TGTGCCAGCAGCCAAGGTTACAGGGTGGAACAGCCCCAGCATTTT. It specifies CASSQGYRVEQPQHF.

This chain joins TRBV19 and TRBJ2-1, with TRBD1 identical over 9 bases. CDR1 is LNHDA and CDR2 is SQIVND in the germline V gene (reference sequence). V was clipped by 6 bases and J by 5 bases; unmatched bases: 11. This CDR3 region has 16 residues. CDR3 nucleotide sequence: TGTGCCAGTAGGCCCCTGGGACAGGGCAAGGACAATGAGCAGTTCTTC. The encoded protein is CASRPLGQGKDNEQFF.

The V gene is TRBV4-1, the J gene TRBJ1-4, with 7 nucleotides matching TRBD1. Losses at the gene ends were 8 bases for V and 8 bases for J; bases not matched to a gene: 8. CDR1 and CDR2 (germline): MGHRA, YSYEKL. The CDR3 length is 13 residues. The CDR3 spells CASSGTALEKLFF. The DNA of the CDR3 is TGCGCCAGCTCCGGGACAGCCTTGGAAAAACTGTTTTTT.

The V and J genes are TRBV28 and TRBJ2-7; 7 bases are shared with TRBD1. This CDR3 has 14 amino acids. V was pared by 2 bases and J by 2 bases, with 3 bases of the junction left unmatched. Looked up from germline, CDR1 is MDHEN and CDR2 is SYDVKM. The CDR3: CASSLGTETYEQYF. In nucleotides, the CDR3 is TGTGCCAGCAGTTTAGGGACAGAAACCTACGAGCAGTACTTC.

This sequence joins TRBV7-3 and TRBJ2-1, with 11 nucleotides matching TRBD2. Germline V CDR1 and CDR2: SGHTA, FQGTGA. Trimming took 1 base from V and 5 from J; bases not matched to a gene: 1. The CDR3 runs to 15 residues. In DNA form, the CDR3 reads TGTGCCAGCAGCTTAATAGCGGGGGGGAACAATGAGCAGTTCTTC. This codes for CASSLIAGGNNEQFF.

The chain links TRBV6-1 to TRBJ1-1; D possibly corresponds to TRBD1 (5 bases). V was trimmed by 6 bases and J by 8 bases, leaving 13 bases between them. The CDR3 is made up of 12 amino acids. Germline loops: CDR1 MNHNS, CDR2 SASEGT. The CDR3 DNA follows: TGTGCCAGCAGCGCCTGGGGCAGGGAAGCTTTCTTT. Translation gives CASSAWGREAFF.

The rearrangement links TRBV5-4 to TRBJ2-7, with 7 positions matching TRBD1. Germline CDR1 reads SGHNT; CDR2 reads YYREEE (reference sequence). V shed 4 bases and J 2 bases; nucleotides not matched to a gene: 9. This CDR3 comprises 15 residues. The CDR3, as DNA: TGTGCCAGCAGCCTGGGACAGCCGAGTCCCTACGAGCAGTACTTC. This sequence encodes CASSLGQPSPYEQYF.

The chain couples TRBV19 to TRBJ1-1; TRBD1 is a possible D gene (5 bases). CDR3 length equals 14 residues. The V end lost 4 bases, the J end lost 3 bases, and 12 bases lay between the germline ends. Looked up from germline, CDR1 is LNHDA and CDR2 is SQIVND (reference sequence). This chain's CDR3 is CASSTRDWDTEAFF. The CDR3 DNA reads TGTGCCAGTAGTACCCGGGACTGGGACACTGAAGCTTTCTTT.

The genes are TRBV5-1 and TRBJ2-5; D is possibly TRBD2 (5 bases). Germline V gene lookup returns CDR1 SGHRS and CDR2 YFSETQ. The germline V and J ends were trimmed by 4 bases and 5 bases, with 12 bases remaining between them. The CDR3 loop spans 13 amino acids. The CDR3 sequence: CASSLLAWETQYF. In nucleotides, the CDR3 is TGCGCCAGCAGCCTTTTAGCGTGGGAGACCCAGTACTTC.

This chain joins TRBV4-1 and TRBJ1-5; D remains unclear. This CDR3 is 16 amino acids long. Trimming took 0 bases from V and 2 from J, leaving 11 bases between them. Germline V gives CDR1 MGHRA, CDR2 YSYEKL. For the CDR3, the DNA is TGCGCCAGCAGCCAAGATGGAGGCCTTGGCAATCAGCCCCAGCATTTT. Amino acid sequence: CASSQDGGLGNQPQHF.

V and J are TRBV7-9 and TRBJ2-7, with D tentatively TRBD1 (5 bases). Germline CDR1 is SEHNR and CDR2 is FQNEAQ (reference sequence). The CDR3 has 15 amino acids. Trimming stripped 5 bases from V and 2 bases from J, with 16 bases between. DNA for the CDR3: TGTGCCAGCAGCCCAAAACAGGCTTCGCCCTACGAGCAGTACTTC. Encoded protein: CASSPKQASPYEQYF.

The chain combines TRBV6-6 with TRBJ1-5, with D unclear. The V gene lost 2 bases and the J gene lost 3 bases, with 11 bases spanning the gap. Germline CDR1 is MNHNY and CDR2 is SVGAGI (reference sequence). This CDR3 has 15 amino acids. In DNA, the CDR3 is TGTGCCAGCAGTTACGCTTACAGCTTCAATCAGCCCCAGCATTTT. It codes for CASSYAYSFNQPQHF.

The rearrangement joins TRBV6-6 to TRBJ2-5; 11 nucleotides align to TRBD2. Germline V lookup: CDR1 MNHNY, CDR2 SVGAGI (reference sequence). The V and J ends lost 6 bases and 2 bases, in that order; junction bases with no gene match: 2. The length of the CDR3 is 14 residues. This chain's CDR3 is CASSVAGGQETQYF. The CDR3, as DNA: TGTGCCAGCAGCGTAGCGGGGGGGCAAGAGACCCAGTACTTC.

This chain joins TRBV4-1 and TRBJ2-5; 9 nucleotides line up with TRBD2. The CDR3 is 16 residues long. The V and J ends lost 4 bases and 11 bases, in that order; junction bases with no gene match: 17. Germline CDR1 reads MGHRA; CDR2 reads YSYEKL. As DNA, the CDR3 is TGCGCCAGCAGCCCGCGAGCGAGCGGGAGGCCCCAAGAGCAGTACTTC. Its translation: CASSPRASGRPQEQYF.

CDR3 coding DNA: TGTGCCAGCAGCTTGGGTAGCGGGGGGCCCACTAGCACAGATACGCAGTATTTT. The encoded protein is CASSLGSGGPTSTDTQYF. This rearrangement joins TRBV5-6 to TRBJ2-3, with TRBD2 identical over 10 bases. Germline assignment: CDR1 SGHDT and CDR2 YYEEEE. The V segment lost 0 bases and the J segment 0 bases; nucleotides outside the gene matches: 7. The CDR3 extends over 18 amino acids.

J is TRBJ1-4 and V is TRBV5-4; TRBD1 agrees at 8 bases. Germline V CDR1 and CDR2: SGHNT, YYREEE (reference sequence). Trimming removed 4 bases from V and 3 bases from J; junction bases left unmatched: 2. The CDR3 is made up of 14 amino acids. The CDR3 sequence: CASSKGQANEKLFF. The CDR3 nucleotides are TGTGCCAGCAGCAAGGGACAGGCTAATGAAAAACTGTTTTTT.

The CDR3 DNA sequence: TGTGCCAGCATTTCGGTAGCGGGGGCACCCTACGAGCAGTACTTC. Translated, it gives CASISVAGAPYEQYF. V and J are TRBV6-1 and TRBJ2-7, with 9 positions matching TRBD2. The CDR3 has 15 amino acids. V trimming: 7 bases; J trimming: 2 bases; junction bases outside the gene matches: 9. Per the germline V gene, CDR1 is MNHNS and CDR2 is SASEGT.

V usage is TRBV27 and J usage is TRBJ1-4; D may be TRBD1 (5 bases). V was trimmed by 5 bases and J by 5 bases, leaving 9 bases between them. The CDR3 length is 13 residues. Germline CDR1 MNHEY, CDR2 SMNVEV (reference sequence). The CDR3 loop reads CASSGTLNEKLFF. The CDR3 region has the DNA TGTGCCAGCAGTGGGACTCTCAATGAAAAACTGTTTTTT.

The chain couples TRBV28 to TRBJ1-2; 7 bases map to TRBD1. Germline loops: CDR1 MDHEN, CDR2 SYDVKM. The CDR3 runs to 16 residues. The V gene end was trimmed by 2 bases and the J gene end by 1 base; junction bases not matched to a gene: 7. CDR3: CASSLVRGLDNYGYTF. DNA for the CDR3: TGTGCCAGCAGTTTAGTGAGGGGGCTTGATAACTATGGCTACACCTTC.

V usage is TRBV7-8 and J usage is TRBJ2-1; 9 bases fit TRBD2. The CDR3 covers 18 residues. Germline V CDR1 and CDR2: SGHVS, FQNEAQ. V trimming: 0 bases; J trimming: 0 bases; junction bases outside the gene matches: 6. The CDR3 DNA is TGTGCCAGCAGCTTAGCCTGGCGGGGGGGTAGCTCCTACAATGAGCAGTTCTTC. Translation: CASSLAWRGGSSYNEQFF. Full variable domain (rest looked up from reference TRBV7-8 and TRBJ2-1): GAGVSQSPRYKVAKRGQDVALRCDPISGHVSLFWYQQALGQGPEFLTYFQNEAQLDKSGLPSDRFFAERPEGSVSTLKIQRTQQEDSAVYLCASSLAWRGGSSYNEQFFGPGTRLTVL.

The chain is built from TRBV27 and TRBJ2-1; tentative D call: TRBD1 (7 bases). Trimming pared 7 bases from V and 7 bases from J, leaving 20 bases between. Looked up from germline, CDR1 is MNHEY and CDR2 is SMNVEV (reference sequence). This CDR3 comprises 15 residues. The CDR3 loop is CASTIRQGGVNEQFF. CDR3 sequence (DNA): TGTGCCAGCACGATACGACAGGGAGGTGTGAATGAGCAGTTCTTC.